The 27 T cell receptor beta chains below were found in one sample sequenced in a study of early T cells in non-severe SARS-CoV-2 infection. Each CDR3 protein is one row after TCRdb ran MiXCR on the 5' RACE reads. This table has 40,000 to 55,000 distinct CDR3 sequences, about 7.8% appearing once. The specimen sequenced was whole blood. The receptors originated from an adult who was a healthcare worker with PCR-confirmed SARS-CoV-2 infection or an uninfected control (not recorded which).

This clonotype was seen many times. The chain joins TRBV19 to TRBJ2-5; 9 positions match TRBD1. This CDR3 has 16 residues. Germline CDR1 LNHDA, CDR2 SQIVND (reference sequence). Trimming took 5 bases from V and 5 from J; bases not matched to a gene: 12. The CDR3 region is CASSSRTGEVVETQYF. Here the CDR3 DNA reads TGTGCCAGTAGTTCGCGGACAGGGGAAGTCGTTGAGACCCAGTACTTC.

This clonotype occurred many times. The chain is built from TRBV20-1 and TRBJ1-1; D is uncertain. The CDR3 sequence is 12 residues long. Germline assignment: CDR1 DFQATT and CDR2 SNEGSKA (reference sequence). The CDR3 reads CSVPGGGGEAFF. CDR3 nucleotides: TGCAGCGTGCCTGGAGGAGGAGGTGAAGCTTTCTTT.

The V and J genes are TRBV30 and TRBJ2-7; the D gene is possibly TRBD1 (6 bases). The CDR3 sequence is 11 residues long. V was trimmed by 3 bases and J by 6 bases, leaving 9 bases between them. Germline CDR1 and CDR2: GTSNPN and SVGIG (reference sequence). The CDR3 sequence: CAWRQGSEQYF. CDR3 nucleotide sequence: TGTGCCTGGAGGCAGGGGAGCGAGCAGTACTTC.

This clonotype was seen many times. The rearrangement uses TRBV6-6 and TRBJ2-3; TRBD1 agrees at 8 bases. Germline CDR1 MNHNY, CDR2 SVGAGI (reference sequence). After removal of 2 bases from V and 0 bases from J, the junction contained 4 bases not matched to a gene. The CDR3 consists of 16 residues. The CDR3 region is CASSYGQGTSTDTQYF. CDR3 sequence (DNA): TGTGCCAGCAGTTACGGACAGGGCACTAGCACAGATACGCAGTATTTT.

This clonotype has ten or more counts. The chain's CDR3 is CASSLRSAEAFF. Here the CDR3 DNA reads TGTGCCAGCAGCTTAAGGTCAGCTGAAGCTTTCTTT. The V and J genes are TRBV7-9 and TRBJ1-1; unclear D gene. CDR3 length: 12 amino acids. CDR1 is SEHNR, CDR2 FQNEAQ, per germline (reference sequence). V was clipped by 2 bases and J by 6 bases, with 7 bases between them.

In this sample, this clonotype turned up a few times. The chain combines TRBV28 with TRBJ2-3, with 11 bases fitting TRBD2. Germline assignment: CDR1 MDHEN and CDR2 SYDVKM. This CDR3 spans 18 amino acids. V shed 3 bases, J shed 10 bases, and the junction held 18 bases outside the gene matches. CDR3 in amino acids: CASSFPKNLAGGFIAQYF. CDR3 nucleotide sequence: TGTGCCAGCAGTTTCCCGAAGAATCTAGCGGGGGGATTTATTGCGCAGTATTTT. Looking up the rest from reference TRBV28 and TRBJ2-3 gives the full variable domain: DVKVTQSSRYLVKRTGEKVFLECVQDMDHENMFWYRQDPGLGLRLIYFSYDVKMKEKGDIPEGYSVSREKKERFSLILESASTNQTSMYLCASSFPKNLAGGFIAQYFGPGTRLTVL.

This clonotype was recorded many times. The rearrangement links TRBV19 to TRBJ1-5, with D possibly matching TRBD1 (5 bases). Per germline, CDR1 LNHDA and CDR2 SQIVND (reference sequence). V gave up 4 bases and J gave up 4 bases, with 17 bases separating them. This CDR3 is built from 16 residues. CDR3 residues: CASSKTGSGGNQPQHF. The CDR3 DNA reads as TGTGCCAGTAGTAAAACGGGGTCCGGGGGAAATCAGCCCCAGCATTTT.

The chain is built from TRBV7-8 and TRBJ1-1; 9 nucleotides line up with TRBD1. V lost 3 bases, J lost 3 bases, and 2 bases stayed unmatched. CDR1 and CDR2 from the germline V gene are SGHVS and FQNEAQ. The CDR3 is 14 amino acids. CDR3 amino acids: CASSFRDRDTEAFF. CDR3 sequence (DNA): TGTGCCAGCAGCTTCCGGGACAGGGACACTGAAGCTTTCTTT.

This clonotype was counted at least ten times. V and J are TRBV7-9 and TRBJ2-1; TRBD1 matches 10 bases. The germline CDR1 and CDR2 sequences are SEHNR and FQNEAQ (reference sequence). The V segment lost 6 bases and the J segment 7 bases; nucleotides outside the gene matches: 3. The CDR3 runs to 13 residues. The CDR3 loop is CASRRDRGNEQFF. The CDR3 DNA reads as TGTGCCAGCAGGAGGGACAGGGGAAATGAGCAGTTCTTC.

As for this clonotype: One junction end does not reproduce the germline sequence, and a read error may be involved. The chain couples TRBV10-1 to TRBJ2-7, with 7 bases that match TRBD1. The CDR3 is 15 residues long. Germline V gives CDR1 WNHNN, CDR2 SYGVQD (reference sequence). The CDR3, as DNA: TGCACCAGCAGTGACCCCGGGCAGGGGGTCTACGAGCAGTACTTC. Its protein product is CTSSDPGQGVYEQYF.

This clonotype has just a few counts. The rearrangement uses TRBV5-1 and TRBJ2-3; no clear D gene. Per germline, CDR1 SGHRS and CDR2 YFSETQ. Trimming took 0 bases from V and 5 from J, leaving 4 bases between them. This CDR3 has 12 amino acids. DNA for the CDR3: TGCGCCAGCAGCTTGGATCTAGATACGCAGTATTTT. Translated, it gives CASSLDLDTQYF.

This clonotype was observed many times. This chain connects TRBV2 to TRBJ1-1; D gene uncertain. The germline CDR1 and CDR2 sequences are SNHLY and FYNNEI. Between the trimmed V and J ends, which lost 8 bases and 8 bases, there was a span of 12 bases. CDR3 length equals 11 residues. CDR3 nucleotide sequence: TGTGCCAGCCCATGGACGGAGGAAGCTTTCTTT. Amino acid sequence: CASPWTEEAFF.

This clonotype was counted ten times or more. The chain employs TRBV10-3 and TRBJ1-6; D gene unclear. Germline lookup yields CDR1 ENHRY and CDR2 SYGVKD. V lost 2 bases, J lost 7 bases, and 9 bases lay in between. The CDR3 loop spans 14 amino acids. In DNA, the CDR3 is TGTGCCATCAGTGAGCCACAGACGAATTCACCCCTCCACTTT. Protein sequence: CAISEPQTNSPLHF.

J is TRBJ2-1 and V is TRBV7-9, with D perhaps matching TRBD2 (6 bases). Between the trimmed V and J ends, which lost 8 bases and 0 bases, there was a span of 14 bases. This CDR3 contains 15 residues. The germline CDR1 and CDR2 sequences are SEHNR and FQNEAQ (reference sequence). In DNA, the CDR3 is TGTGCCAGCTTGAGCGGGCGGAGCTCCTACAATGAGCAGTTCTTC. Protein sequence: CASLSGRSSYNEQFF. The whole variable domain, remainder taken from reference TRBV7-9 and TRBJ2-1, is DTGVSQNPRHKITKRGQNVTFRCDPISEHNRLYWYRQTLGQGPEFLTYFQNEAQLEKSRLLSDRFSAERPKGSFSTLEIQRTEQGDSAMYLCASLSGRSSYNEQFFGPGTRLTVL.

In its sample, this clonotype was seen a few times. The chain carries TRBV6-6 and TRBJ2-5; TRBD1 agrees at 10 bases. The V gene end was trimmed by 2 bases and the J gene end by 7 bases; junction bases not matched to a gene: 7. CDR3 length: 15 amino acids. The V gene's germline CDR1 is MNHNY and CDR2 SVGAGI (reference sequence). The CDR3 nucleotides are TGTGCCAGCAGTTACGACAGGGGGCAAATCGGGACCCAGTACTTC. The encoded protein is CASSYDRGQIGTQYF.

This clonotype was seen only a few times. The chain combines TRBV4-3 with TRBJ1-2; 7 bases match TRBD1. The ends lost 1 base at V and 6 bases at J; junction bases unmatched: 5. CDR3 length: 14 residues. Germline lookup yields CDR1 LGHNA and CDR2 YSLEER. The CDR3 DNA reads as TGCGCCAGCAGCCAAGTTGGACAGGCGAATGGCTACACCTTC. Encoded protein: CASSQVGQANGYTF.

This clonotype was counted ten times or more. CDR3 in DNA: TGTGCCAGCAGTTTAGAGGACAGGCGACGAACCGGGGAGCTGTTTTTT. Its translation is CASSLEDRRRTGELFF. This sequence joins TRBV27 and TRBJ2-2; 7 nucleotides line up with TRBD1. Germline V gene data show CDR1 as MNHEY and CDR2 as SMNVEV (reference sequence). There are 16 residues in the CDR3. V lost 2 bases and J lost 5; bases outside the gene matches: 8.

The sample holds many counts of this clonotype. The chain is built from TRBV29-1 and TRBJ2-7; D is undetermined. Germline assignment: CDR1 SQVTM and CDR2 ANQGSEA. Trimming removed 4 bases at V and 0 bases at J, with 10 bases between. The CDR3 consists of 13 residues. The CDR3 region has the DNA TGCAGCGTTGTAGTTGACAACTCCTACGAGCAGTACTTC. Its translation: CSVVVDNSYEQYF.

This clonotype was seen a handful of times. The chain combines TRBV3-1 with TRBJ2-7; D not certain. This CDR3 spans 13 amino acids. The germline V gene has CDR1 LGHDT and CDR2 YNNKEL (reference sequence). Deletions cut 0 bases from V and 3 bases from J, with 6 bases between. The CDR3 is CASSQEGNYEQYF. CDR3 DNA sequence: TGTGCCAGCAGCCAAGAGGGGAACTACGAGCAGTACTTC.

In regard to this clonotype: This could be a read error, since a much larger clone is one nucleotide away. The rearrangement links TRBV5-6 to TRBJ1-6, with D possibly matching TRBD1 (5 bases). V lost 4 bases and J lost 1, with 15 bases in between. The CDR3 consists of 17 residues. Germline CDR1 and CDR2: SGHDT and YYEEEE. The CDR3: CASSQTLGESYNSPLHF. The DNA for the CDR3 is TGTGCCAGCAGCCAGACTTTGGGGGAATCCTATAATTCACCCCTCCACTTT.

This clonotype has at least ten counts. The V gene is TRBV30, the J gene TRBJ2-7; 9 bases fit TRBD1. V trimming: 6 bases; J trimming: 3 bases; junction bases outside the gene matches: 3. Germline V gene sequence: CDR1 GTSNPN, CDR2 SVGIG (reference sequence). The CDR3 totals 12 residues. The CDR3 region is CACKTGGYEQYF. CDR3 in DNA: TGTGCCTGCAAGACAGGGGGCTACGAGCAGTACTTC.

This clonotype was picked up a small number of times. This rearrangement joins TRBV4-3 to TRBJ2-7; weak D call: TRBD2 (6 bases). V lost 0 bases and J 4 bases, leaving 16 bases between the germline ends. The CDR3 extends over 16 amino acids. CDR1 LGHNA and CDR2 YSLEER come from the germline V gene. In DNA form, the CDR3 reads TGCGCCAGCAGCCAAGATTGGCCTAGCGAGGGATACGAGCAGTACTTC. This translates into CASSQDWPSEGYEQYF.

This clonotype has only one observation. V and J are TRBV6-5 and TRBJ2-7; TRBD1 is a possible D gene (6 bases). The germline V gene encodes CDR1 MNHEY and CDR2 SVGAGI. CDR3 length equals 14 residues. With 6 bases removed from V and 4 bases from J, the gap between germline ends came to 16 bases. The CDR3 coding sequence is TGTGCCAGCAGCAAGGGGAAAGGGGGATACGAGCAGTACTTC. Translation gives CASSKGKGGYEQYF.

The table lists this clonotype with many counts. The V call is TRBV5-5, the J call TRBJ2-1; TRBD2 is a possible D gene (6 bases). The CDR3 runs to 14 residues. The V and J ends lost 3 bases and 6 bases respectively, with 13 bases between them. Germline V gene sequence: CDR1 SGHKS, CDR2 YYEKEE (reference sequence). The DNA of the CDR3 is TGTGCCAGCAGCTGGAGGGACGGACCCAATGAGCAGTTCTTC. Protein product: CASSWRDGPNEQFF.

There are a few counts of this clonotype. J is TRBJ1-5 and V is TRBV6-5; D is possibly TRBD1 (5 bases). CDR1 is MNHEY, CDR2 SVGAGI, per germline. V dropped 4 bases and J dropped 1 base, with 14 bases sitting between them. This CDR3 is built from 16 residues. The CDR3 DNA reads as TGTGCCAGCAGTTCGAGACAGCCTCTAAGCAATCAGCCCCAGCATTTT. Amino acid sequence: CASSSRQPLSNQPQHF.

The rearrangement links TRBV30 to TRBJ2-2; the D is unclear. Per germline, CDR1 GTSNPN and CDR2 SVGIG (reference sequence). Trimming removed 1 base at V and 2 bases at J, with 8 bases between. There are 14 residues in the CDR3. CDR3 sequence: CAWSAWANTGELFF. In DNA form, the CDR3 reads TGTGCCTGGAGTGCGTGGGCCAACACCGGGGAGCTGTTTTTT.

This clonotype occurred many times. The genes are TRBV6-2 or TRBV6-3 and TRBJ2-1; D ambiguous. The CDR3 sequence is 10 residues long. V lost 5 bases to trimming and J lost 5 bases, with 1 base between them. CDR1 is MNHEY and CDR2 is SVGEGT in the germline V gene. CDR3 sequence: CASSNNEQFF. DNA of the CDR3: TGTGCCAGCAGTAACAATGAGCAGTTCTTC.